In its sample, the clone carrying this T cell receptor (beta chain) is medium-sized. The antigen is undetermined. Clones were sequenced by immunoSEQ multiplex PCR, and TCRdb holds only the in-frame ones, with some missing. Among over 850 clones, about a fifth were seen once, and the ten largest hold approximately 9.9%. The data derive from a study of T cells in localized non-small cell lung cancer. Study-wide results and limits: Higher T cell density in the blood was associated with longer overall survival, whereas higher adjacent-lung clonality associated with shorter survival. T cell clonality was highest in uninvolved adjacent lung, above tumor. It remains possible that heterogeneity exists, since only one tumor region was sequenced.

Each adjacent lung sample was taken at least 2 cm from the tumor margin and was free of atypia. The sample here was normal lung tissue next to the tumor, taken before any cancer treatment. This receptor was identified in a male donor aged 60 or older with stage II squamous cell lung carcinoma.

CDR3 in DNA: TGTGCCAGCAGCTTGGGCAGGACGAACACCGGGGAGCTGTTTTTT. Encoded protein: CASSLGRTNTGELFF. The chain uses TRBV11-3 and TRBJ2-2; no clear D gene. Germline V lookup: CDR1 SGHNT, CDR2 YENEEA. V was pared by 3 bases and J by 0 bases, with 8 bases between. The CDR3 has 15 amino acids.